This TCR beta chain appears in the sequencing data of a study of beta chain features in type 1 diabetes. Study-wide points: Patients showed naive, central memory and Treg TCRB repertoires that appeared more similar than those of healthy donors. There was a moderate but significant shortening of TCRB CDR3s in all four CD4+ subsets of Type 1 diabetes patients. Diminished insertions and augmented deletions at VDJ junctions characterized type 1 diabetes patients.

Germline V gives CDR1 MDHEN, CDR2 SYDVKM. The CDR3 is 14 amino acids. The germline V and J ends were trimmed by 2 bases and 7 bases, with 14 bases remaining between them. Of the isolated RNA, all was reverse transcribed, and so the sequenced material was expressed TCRB transcripts. Profiled with immunoSEQ multiplex PCR; TCRdb holds only in-frame clones, not every one. The sample includes more than 300,000 clones, approximately 9.9% of them seen just once. In all sorted populations, purity surpassed 95%. In regard to this clone: What it binds is not known.

The clonotype originates from a man younger than 40 with type 1 diabetes. The chain couples TRBV28 to TRBJ1-2; unclear D gene. Sequencing used central memory CD4+ T cells from blood. As DNA, the CDR3 is TGTGCCAGCAGTTTAGGATCCCGTGGTTTTGGCTACACCTTC. The encoded protein is CASSLGSRGFGYTF.